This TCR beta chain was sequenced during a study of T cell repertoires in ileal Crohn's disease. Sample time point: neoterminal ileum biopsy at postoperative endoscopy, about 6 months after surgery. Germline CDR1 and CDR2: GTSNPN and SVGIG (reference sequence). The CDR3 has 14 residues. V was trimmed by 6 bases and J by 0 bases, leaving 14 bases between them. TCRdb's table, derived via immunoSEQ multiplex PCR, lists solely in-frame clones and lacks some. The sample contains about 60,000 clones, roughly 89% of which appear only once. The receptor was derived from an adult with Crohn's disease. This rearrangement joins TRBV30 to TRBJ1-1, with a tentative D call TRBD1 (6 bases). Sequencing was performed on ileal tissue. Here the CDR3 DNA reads TGTGCCTGCAACACGGGACATATGAACACTGAAGCTTTCTTT. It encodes CACNTGHMNTEAFF.